These 14 T cell receptor beta chains originate from one sample sequenced in a study of cytomegalovirus exposure and HLA in healthy donors. The primer mix had 60 Vbeta and 13 Jbeta primers. Assay: immunoSEQ multiplex PCR; the TCRdb copy retains only in-frame clones and omits some. Among some 150,000 clones listed, around three quarters were seen once. Sequenced input: PBMCs. The origin of the receptors is a man aged 30 to 39 in good health and CMV-seropositive.

J is TRBJ2-3 and V is TRBV4-1, with D perhaps matching TRBD2 (5 bases). Germline CDR1 is MGHRA and CDR2 is YSYEKL. The CDR3 is made up of 12 amino acids. With 3 bases removed from V and 14 bases from J, the gap between germline ends came to 15 bases. The CDR3 region has the DNA TGCGCCAGCAGCCAGGGAGAGAATATACGGTATTTT. It is translated as CASSQGENIRYF.

The chain links TRBV5-4 to TRBJ2-5; D may be TRBD1 or TRBD2 (5 bases each). Germline V gene sequence: CDR1 SGHNT, CDR2 YYREEE (reference sequence). V was trimmed by 4 bases and J by 0 bases, leaving 13 bases between them. The CDR3 sequence is 15 residues long. CDR3 residues: CASSLGPGYQETQYF. DNA of the CDR3: TGTGCCAGCAGCCTGGGACCGGGGTACCAAGAGACCCAGTACTTC. The full variable domain, completed using reference TRBV5-4 and TRBJ2-5, is ETGVTQSPTHLIKTRGQQVTLRCSSQSGHNTVSWYQQALGQGPQFIFQYYREEENGRGNFPPRFSGLQFPNYSSELNVNALELDDSALYLCASSLGPGYQETQYFGPGTRLLVL.

The chain employs TRBV7-3 and TRBJ2-2; no reliable D call. The V end was cut by 5 bases, the J end by 8 bases, with 12 bases between. Germline CDR1 and CDR2: SGHTA and FQGTGA. CDR3 size: 13 residues. The CDR3 nucleotides are TGTGCCAGCAGCCGTCTAGGTACGGGGGAGCTGTTTTTT. Amino acid sequence: CASSRLGTGELFF.

The V and J genes are TRBV5-6 and TRBJ2-1, with D tentatively TRBD2 (6 bases). The ends were cut back, 4 bases at V and 2 bases at J, with 10 bases in the middle. CDR1 is SGHDT and CDR2 is YYEEEE in the germline V gene. This CDR3 region has 14 residues. The CDR3 DNA sequence: TGTGCCAGCAGCCCGGGACTGGCCTACAATGAGCAGTTCTTC. It encodes CASSPGLAYNEQFF.

The J gene is TRBJ1-1, the V gene TRBV6-5; 8 nucleotides line up with TRBD1. Per germline, CDR1 MNHEY and CDR2 SVGAGI. Germline trimming cut 8 bases from V and 12 bases from J; bases unmatched to any gene: 17. The CDR3 contains 14 residues. This CDR3 reads CASGPNRGAKGTFF. CDR3 sequence (DNA): TGTGCCAGCGGGCCTAACAGGGGGGCGAAAGGGACTTTCTTT.

The chain employs TRBV11-2 and TRBJ2-6, with D perhaps TRBD1 (5 bases). Germline V gene data show CDR1 as SGHAT and CDR2 as FQNNGV. This CDR3 spans 17 amino acids. The V and J ends lost 4 bases and 2 bases respectively, with 15 bases between them. CDR3 region: CASSSARTTTGANVLTF. The CDR3 DNA reads TGTGCCAGCAGCTCCGCGCGGACAACGACTGGGGCCAACGTCCTGACTTTC.

The chain employs TRBV10-2 and TRBJ1-5; the match to TRBD1 covers 7 bases. The CDR3 length is 18 residues. Germline V lookup: CDR1 WSHSY, CDR2 SAAADI. V dropped 7 bases and J dropped 2; count of bases not matched to a gene: 17. CDR3 sequence (DNA): TGCGCCAGCACCAAGGGAGAGGGGGCCGGGTATGGCAATCAGCCCCAGCATTTT. This codes for CASTKGEGAGYGNQPQHF.

The genes are TRBV5-1 and TRBJ2-5; the D gene is possibly TRBD2 (6 bases). CDR1 is SGHRS, CDR2 YFSETQ, per germline. Trimming took off 4 bases at V and 0 bases at J, with 13 bases between the two ends. This CDR3 has 15 residues. CDR3 DNA sequence: TGCGCCAGCAGCGCTACCGGGACTTACCAAGAGACCCAGTACTTC. Translation gives CASSATGTYQETQYF.

The rearrangement joins TRBV29-1 to TRBJ2-5, with D maybe TRBD1 (5 bases). The V gene's germline CDR1 is SQVTM and CDR2 ANQGSEA. The V and J ends lost 3 bases and 1 base respectively, with 9 bases between them. The CDR3 spans 13 residues. CDR3 region: CSVERQLQETQYF. Written as DNA, the CDR3 is TGCAGCGTTGAGAGACAGCTCCAAGAGACCCAGTACTTC.

The chain is built from TRBV4-3 and TRBJ2-4; D perhaps matches TRBD2 (5 bases). This CDR3 is 16 amino acids long. Looked up from germline, CDR1 is LGHNA and CDR2 is YSLEER. V dropped 0 bases and J dropped 8 bases, with 17 bases sitting between them. The CDR3 region is CASSQEGRSAGDIQYF. In DNA form, the CDR3 reads TGCGCCAGCAGCCAAGAAGGGCGGTCAGCCGGGGACATTCAGTACTTC.

CDR3 DNA: TGTGCCAGCCACAGGGGGCAAGAGACCCAGTACTTC. Encoded protein: CASHRGQETQYF. This rearrangement joins TRBV18 to TRBJ2-5; 8 positions agree with TRBD1. The CDR3 runs 12 residues. Trimming took 8 bases from V and 2 from J; bases not matched to a gene: 1. From germline, CDR1 is KGHSH and CDR2 LQKENI.

The table lists this clone with a few counts. The chain employs TRBV9 and TRBJ2-3; 9 bases fit TRBD1. CDR3 length: 16 amino acids. Germline V gene lookup returns CDR1 SGDLS and CDR2 YYNGEE. With 4 bases clipped from V and 0 bases from J, the junction kept 6 bases outside the gene matches. CDR3 sequence (DNA): TGTGCCAGCAGCACAGGGGGCGGATCTAGCACAGATACGCAGTATTTT. This translates into CASSTGGGSSTDTQYF.

The rearrangement joins TRBV28 to TRBJ1-2; maybe TRBD1 (5 bases). The CDR3 consists of 12 residues. V was shortened by 5 bases and J by 6 bases, with 10 bases between the two germline ends. Germline-derived CDR1 and CDR2 are MDHEN and SYDVKM. The CDR3 region is CASSPGPDGYTF. As DNA, the CDR3 is TGTGCCAGCAGTCCAGGGCCGGATGGCTACACCTTC.

The gene calls are TRBV27 and TRBJ2-7, with 11 bases lining up with TRBD2. Germline values: CDR1 MNHEY, CDR2 SMNVEV (reference sequence). The CDR3 totals 15 residues. V lost 4 bases and J lost 4; bases outside the gene matches: 6. The CDR3 nucleotides are TGTGCCAGCAGTTCAACTAGCGGGGGTTTTTACGAGCAGTACTTC. This gives the protein CASSSTSGGFYEQYF.